This T cell receptor beta chain was sequenced in a study of shared clonotypes between healthy human individuals. General study results and limits: Some clonotypes were shared by all four sorted-subset donors, while others were not shared. The non-shared ones had lower generation probabilities than the shared ones. A generally larger estimated richness was seen in naive subsets than in memory subsets.

The CDR3 runs 15 residues. Trimming removed 5 bases at V and 6 bases at J, with 17 bases between. Germline V gives CDR1 SGHTA, CDR2 FQGNSA. A word on this clone: Its specificity is unknown.

Data came from immunoSEQ multiplex PCR; TCRdb stores just in-frame clones and leaves some out. The profile covers 640,000 or so clones, with approximately 79% appearing a single time and about 1.8% taken by the ten largest. Free of recent acute infections or vaccinations, the donors were healthy HIV-negative adults. It was into CD45RA+ naive and CD45RA-negative memory subsets that the CD4+ cells were split. The rearrangement uses TRBV7-2 and TRBJ1-5; D remains ambiguous. The sequence was collected from a woman aged 25 to 39 in good health. The sequencing input was memory CD4+ T cells sorted from blood. Sample subset: CD45RA-negative fraction. The CDR3 bases are TGTGCCAGCAGCCGTCGACGGGGTGGTATTCAGCCCCAGCATTTT. Protein product: CASSRRRGGIQPQHF. The full variable domain, rest sourced from reference TRBV7-2 and TRBJ1-5, is GAGVSQSPSNKVTEKGKDVELRCDPISGHTALYWYRQSLGQGLEFLIYFQGNSAPDKSGLPSDRFSAERTGGSVSTLTIQRTQQEDSAVYLCASSRRRGGIQPQHFGDGTRLSIL.